Reported below is one T cell receptor beta chain. The data belong to a study of T cells in Graves' hyperthyroidism and ophthalmopathy. It was RNA transcripts that yielded the amplified TCR beta CDR3 regions. The HTBI primer set served for first-round RT-PCR of the TCR CDR3. MiXCR, applied by TCRdb to the multiplex PCR reads, yields one record per CDR3 protein. The sample has about 570,000 distinct CDR3 sequences, about half seen once. Germline V gene sequence: CDR1 LNHDA, CDR2 SQIVND (reference sequence). This CDR3 is built from 14 residues. V was cut by 2 bases and J by 1 base, with 9 bases left in between.

Material for sequencing was peripheral blood or thyroid tissue (not recorded which). V is TRBV19 and J is TRBJ2-7; D not resolved. The source is an adult woman with Graves' disease, either hyperthyroidism or ophthalmopathy (not recorded which). The CDR3 sequence: CASSIPGSSYEQYF. CDR3 DNA: TGTGCCAGTAGTATACCCGGGTCTTCCTACGAGCAGTACTTC.